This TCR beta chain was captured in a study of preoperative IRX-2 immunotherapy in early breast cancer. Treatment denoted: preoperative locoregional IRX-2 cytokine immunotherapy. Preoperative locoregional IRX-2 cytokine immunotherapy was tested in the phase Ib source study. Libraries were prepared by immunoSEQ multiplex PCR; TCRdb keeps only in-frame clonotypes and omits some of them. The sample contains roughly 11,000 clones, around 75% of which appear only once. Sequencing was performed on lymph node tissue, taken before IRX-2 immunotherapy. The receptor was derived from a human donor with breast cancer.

CDR3 nucleotides: TGCGCCAGCAGTGAAGCGGGAGGGTACAATGAGCAGTTCTTC. Its protein product is CASSEAGGYNEQFF. The chain joins TRBV5-1 to TRBJ2-1; 10 bases agree with TRBD2. CDR1 and CDR2 (germline): SGHRS, YFSETQ. V lost 5 bases, J lost 4 bases, and 3 bases stayed unmatched. The CDR3 runs 14 residues.